The rows below give T cell receptor beta chains drawn from one sample of a study of T cell responses to AZD1222 COVID-19 vaccine. Sequencing used immunoSEQ multiplex PCR; TCRdb keeps in-frame clones, though not all of them. The sample carries fewer than 120,000 clones, approximately 90% recorded once. Material: peripheral blood, obtained on day 0 of AZD1222 vaccination. The receptors were sampled from an adult in good health. CDR3s include the opening cysteine and the closing phenylalanine or tryptophan. Each record gives: J gene, V gene, clone size, D gene, CDR3 protein, CDR3 DNA. The D gene is left open where the match is weak. Size values are once, few and many counts, or a class for expanded clones, and some rows have none.

TRBJ1-1 TRBV10-2 . . CASKLRTTEAFF TGCGCCAGCAAACTGCGAACGACTGAAGCTTTCTTT
TRBJ1-2 TRBV25-1 . . CASSRSSGGYTF TGTGCCAGCAGTCGGAGTTCTGGTGGCTACACCTTC
TRBJ2-7 TRBV5-6 . TRBD1 CASSLAGTGAYEQYF TGTGCCAGCAGCTTGGCCGGGACAGGGGCCTACGAGCAGTACTTC
TRBJ1-1 TRBV5-4 . . CASSSPGATEAFF TGTGCCAGCAGCTCTCCGGGGGCCACTGAAGCTTTCTTT
TRBJ2-7 TRBV28 . . CASSSPRGTALGEQYF TGTGCCAGCAGTTCCCCCCGCGGGACGGCCTTGGGGGAGCAGTACTTC
TRBJ2-1 TRBV19 medium-sized TRBD1 CATSGTGNEQFF TGTGCCACCAGTGGGACAGGCAATGAGCAGTTCTTC
TRBJ1-2 TRBV5-8 . . CASSAGTSSGYGYTF TGTGCCAGCAGCGCCGGGACAAGCTCGGGCTATGGCTACACCTTC
TRBJ2-1 TRBV28 . . CASSLSGKGRYEQFF TGTGCCAGCAGTTTATCGGGGAAGGGCCGATACGAGCAGTTCTTC
TRBJ2-3 TRBV5-1 . . CASSPDRSTDTQYF TGCGCCAGCAGCCCGGACCGAAGCACAGATACGCAGTATTTT
TRBJ1-2 TRBV7-9 . . CASSLGASPGGYTF TGTGCCAGCAGTCTTGGGGCCTCTCCCGGAGGCTACACCTTC
TRBJ2-2 TRBV29-1 . . CSVSFRTILGELFF TGCAGCGTTTCCTTCCGGACTATTCTCGGGGAGCTGTTTTTT
TRBJ2-1 TRBV15 . . CATSSLNTPRAGRIPNEQFF TGTGCCACCAGCAGCCTAAACACCCCCCGTGCCGGTCGGATTCCCAATGAGCAGTTCTTC
TRBJ2-3 TRBV29-1 . . CSLKSIVTDTQYF TGCAGCCTAAAATCTATAGTGACAGATACGCAGTATTTT
TRBJ1-3 TRBV27 . TRBD1 CASSPGANDRASGNTIYF TGTGCCAGCAGTCCCGGGGCCAACGACAGGGCCTCTGGAAACACCATATATTTT
TRBJ2-6 TRBV28 . . CASSPSFGGANVLTF TGTGCCAGCAGCCCCAGCTTTGGGGGGGCCAACGTCCTGACTTTC
TRBJ1-3 TRBV3-1/TRBV3-2 . . CASSPPRQASGNTIYF TGTGCCAGCAGCCCCCCCCGACAGGCCTCTGGAAACACCATATATTTT
TRBJ1-5 TRBV10-2 . . CASSAADNQPQHF TGCGCCAGCAGTGCCGCCGACAATCAGCCCCAGCATTTT
TRBJ2-7 TRBV20-1 . . CSASLGVTRYEQYF TGCAGTGCTAGTTTGGGCGTTACGAGGTACGAGCAGTACTTC
TRBJ2-5 TRBV7-2 . . CASSPRLSETQYF TGTGCCAGCAGCCCCCGTCTTTCGGAGACCCAGTACTTC
TRBJ2-7 TRBV5-4 . . CASSSARGRSSYEQYF TGTGCCAGCAGCTCTGCTCGGGGGCGATCTTCCTACGAGCAGTACTTC
TRBJ1-1 TRBV5-4 . TRBD1 CASSARTGESTEAFF TGTGCCAGCAGCGCCCGGACAGGGGAGTCTACTGAAGCTTTCTTT
TRBJ1-2 TRBV29-1 . TRBD1 CSVVGQGASYGYTF TGCAGCGTTGTGGGACAGGGGGCAAGCTATGGCTACACCTTC